Below, 21 T cell receptor beta chains from the same sample are listed, as sequenced in a study of neurological immune-mediated disorders. TCRdb processed the 5' RACE reads anew with MiXCR; each CDR3 protein has one entry. This table has roughly 31,000 distinct CDR3 sequences, under 6% appearing once. Sequencing was carried out using PBMCs. The origin of the receptors is a man between 18 and 29 years old in good health.

This clonotype has ten or more counts. The chain couples TRBV14 to TRBJ1-1; 8 bases fit TRBD1. J lost 1 base, V lost 3 bases, and 4 bases had no gene match. Germline lookup yields CDR1 SGHDN and CDR2 FVKESK. This CDR3 has 15 amino acids. The CDR3 DNA is TGTGCCAGCAGCCACCTCGGGACAGGGAACACTGAAGCTTTCTTT. Residues: CASSHLGTGNTEAFF.

This clonotype occurred many times. The chain has TRBV7-2 and TRBJ2-5; D not resolved. The CDR3 is 13 residues long. The germline gives CDR1 SGHTA, CDR2 FQGNSA. Trimming left V 5 bases short and J 2 bases short, with 9 bases between. CDR3 sequence reads: CASSLGWQETQYF. CDR3 sequence (DNA): TGTGCCAGCAGCCTAGGATGGCAAGAGACCCAGTACTTC.

The gene calls are TRBV20-1 and TRBJ2-1; TRBD2 agrees at 9 bases. This CDR3 is 15 amino acids long. The V gene end was trimmed by 6 bases and the J gene end by 5 bases; junction bases not matched to a gene: 11. Germline CDR1 is DFQATT and CDR2 is SNEGSKA (reference sequence). The CDR3, as DNA: TGCAGTGCACGACTGGCGGGGGGGCTTGACAATGAGCAGTTCTTC. It codes for CSARLAGGLDNEQFF.

This clonotype showed up many times. The V gene is TRBV7-9, the J gene TRBJ1-2; a possible D gene is TRBD1 (5 bases). CDR3 length: 15 residues. V was cut by 4 bases and J by 4 bases, with 16 bases left in between. Germline assignment: CDR1 SEHNR and CDR2 FQNEAQ (reference sequence). In DNA form, the CDR3 reads TGTGCCAGCAGCTCGACAGACGGCGGATCCTATGGCTACACCTTC. This encodes CASSSTDGGSYGYTF.

V usage is TRBV3-1 and J usage is TRBJ2-1; D may be TRBD2 (6 bases). The CDR3 length is 13 residues. CDR1 is LGHDT, CDR2 YNNKEL, per germline (reference sequence). CDR3 coding DNA: TGTTTCAGCAGCCGCCGGGACTCCAATGAGCAGTTCTTC. It codes for CFSSRRDSNEQFF.

This clonotype is medium-sized (0.01 to 0.1%) within its sample. CDR3 loop: CASSLLLGPAYEQYF. The DNA for the CDR3 is TGTGCCAGCAGCTTACTTTTAGGGCCTGCCTACGAGCAGTACTTC. The chain combines TRBV7-2 with TRBJ2-7; D gene ambiguous. Trimming shortened V by 2 bases and J by 2 bases, and 13 bases separated the two germline ends. The CDR3 spans 15 residues. CDR1 is SGHTA, CDR2 FQGNSA, per germline.

This clonotype was observed at least ten times. The CDR3 reads CASSLEIFGWVGDSYEQYF. The CDR3 coding sequence is TGTGCCAGCAGCTTAGAGATATTTGGCTGGGTAGGGGACTCCTACGAGCAGTACTTC. The chain employs TRBV7-9 and TRBJ2-7; possible D gene TRBD1, 5 bases. CDR1 and CDR2 from the germline V gene are SEHNR and FQNEAQ (reference sequence). The CDR3 consists of 19 residues. V lost 1 base and J 0 bases, leaving 22 bases between the germline ends. The complete variable domain, with remaining parts taken from reference TRBV7-9 and TRBJ2-7, reads DTGVSQNPRHKITKRGQNVTFRCDPISEHNRLYWYRQTLGQGPEFLTYFQNEAQLEKSRLLSDRFSAERPKGSFSTLEIQRTEQGDSAMYLCASSLEIFGWVGDSYEQYFGPGTRLTVT.

This clonotype was observed at least ten times. The genes are TRBV12-3 or TRBV12-4 and TRBJ2-2; no clear D gene. The germline V and J ends were trimmed by 1 base and 0 bases, with 3 bases remaining between them. The CDR3 is 14 residues long. As DNA, the CDR3 is TGTGCCAGCAGTTTAGGGTCGAACACCGGGGAGCTGTTTTTT. This encodes CASSLGSNTGELFF.

The sample holds many counts of this clonotype. The chain carries TRBV6-6 and TRBJ1-2; D ambiguous. The V gene lost 4 bases and the J gene lost 4 bases, with 10 bases spanning the gap. Germline loops: CDR1 MNHNY, CDR2 SVGAGI (reference sequence). The CDR3 sequence is 13 residues long. The CDR3 sequence is CASSLEAAYGYTF. CDR3 in DNA: TGTGCCAGCAGTTTGGAAGCGGCCTATGGCTACACCTTC.

This clonotype was seen ten or more times. The chain recombines TRBV20-1 with TRBJ2-1; 14 bases match TRBD2. The CDR3 length is 17 residues. V was pared by 5 bases and J by 2 bases, with 8 bases of the junction left unmatched. Germline V lookup: CDR1 DFQATT, CDR2 SNEGSKA (reference sequence). The chain's CDR3 is CSASGTSGGSPYNEQFF. DNA for the CDR3: TGCAGTGCTTCCGGGACTAGCGGGGGTTCCCCCTACAATGAGCAGTTCTTC.

This clonotype was observed at least ten times. The rearrangement uses TRBV3-1 and TRBJ1-6; D uncertain. V lost 4 bases to trimming and J lost 2 bases, with 6 bases between them. CDR3 size: 14 residues. The V gene's germline CDR1 is LGHDT and CDR2 YNNKEL (reference sequence). This CDR3 is CASSLRTYNSPLHF. The CDR3 nucleotides are TGTGCCAGCAGCCTCCGGACCTATAATTCACCCCTCCACTTT.

This clonotype was counted many times. The chain combines TRBV6-5 with TRBJ2-5; D is possibly TRBD2 (6 bases). The CDR3 length is 13 residues. Trimming left V 2 bases short and J 7 bases short, with 11 bases between. The germline V gene has CDR1 MNHEY and CDR2 SVGAGI. CDR3 residues: CASSYGQAGTQYF. DNA for the CDR3: TGTGCCAGCAGTTACGGTCAAGCGGGGACCCAGTACTTC.

This clonotype has at least ten counts. This chain uses TRBV20-1 with TRBJ2-3; the match to TRBD2 covers 8 bases. J lost 1 base, V lost 3 bases, and 3 bases had no gene match. CDR1 and CDR2 from the germline V gene are DFQATT and SNEGSKA (reference sequence). This CDR3 region has 14 residues. CDR3 nucleotides: TGCAGTGCTAGTCTGCGGGGGGGCACAGATACGCAGTATTTT. It translates to CSASLRGGTDTQYF.

In its sample, this clonotype was seen many times. This rearrangement joins TRBV5-1 to TRBJ2-2, with D perhaps given as TRBD1 or TRBD2 (5 bases each). The CDR3 length is 17 residues. Deletions cut 1 base from V and 4 bases from J, with 17 bases between. In germline, CDR1 is SGHRS, CDR2 YFSETQ. DNA of the CDR3: TGCGCCAGCAGCTTGCGAGGGGCCGGGGCTAGCACCGGGGAGCTGTTTTTT. As protein: CASSLRGAGASTGELFF.

A few counts support this clonotype. This rearrangement joins TRBV7-2 to TRBJ2-3, with D perhaps matching TRBD1 (6 bases). This CDR3 has 15 amino acids. From germline, CDR1 is SGHTA and CDR2 FQGNSA. Trimming stripped 5 bases from V and 2 bases from J, with 14 bases between. The CDR3 DNA follows: TGTGCCAGCAGCCCACAGGGCCACGCCACAGATACGCAGTATTTT. Protein product: CASSPQGHATDTQYF.

In this sample, this clonotype turned up many times. The chain is built from TRBV5-1 and TRBJ2-5; tentatively, D is TRBD2 (5 bases). V was trimmed by 8 bases and J by 1 base, leaving 18 bases between them. The germline gives CDR1 SGHRS, CDR2 YFSETQ. This CDR3 region has 15 residues. This CDR3 is CASSLSLAPQETQYF. DNA for the CDR3: TGCGCCAGTTCTCTCTCTCTAGCCCCCCAAGAGACCCAGTACTTC.

The J gene is TRBJ1-2, the V gene TRBV6-6; weak D call: TRBD1 (6 bases). CDR1 and CDR2 from the germline V gene are MNHNY and SVGAGI (reference sequence). This CDR3 has 13 amino acids. Trimming took 4 bases from V and 8 from J, leaving 14 bases between them. The CDR3 spells CASSWGALRGYTF. CDR3 coding DNA: TGTGCCAGCAGTTGGGGGGCATTACGAGGCTACACCTTC.

This clonotype was seen ten or more times. V is TRBV7-8 and J is TRBJ1-1; D uncertain. The CDR3 consists of 12 residues. The ends were cut back, 5 bases at V and 11 bases at J, with 15 bases in the middle. In germline, CDR1 is SGHVS, CDR2 FQNEAQ. CDR3 nucleotide sequence: TGTGCCAGCAGCGCCGGATCTCCATGGGCTTTCTTT. Translation: CASSAGSPWAFF.

There are many counts of this clonotype. CDR3 coding DNA: TGCGCCAGCAGCCAAGATCGAATAGGACAGGTTTCATACTATGGCTACACCTTC. Protein sequence: CASSQDRIGQVSYYGYTF. The chain has TRBV4-3 and TRBJ1-2, with 7 bases matching TRBD1. The CDR3 extends over 18 amino acids. From germline, CDR1 is LGHNA and CDR2 YSLEER. J was trimmed by 3 bases and V by 0 bases; bases with no gene match: 13.

This clonotype was detected many times. The chain links TRBV20-1 to TRBJ2-3; 11 bases match TRBD2. CDR3 length equals 14 residues. The J segment lost 1 base and the V segment lost 5 bases, leaving 2 bases of the junction unmatched. CDR1 is DFQATT and CDR2 is SNEGSKA in the germline V gene (reference sequence). CDR3 in DNA: TGCAGTGCTCCGACTAGCGGGGGCACAGATACGCAGTATTTT. This encodes CSAPTSGGTDTQYF.

This clonotype came up a few times. J is TRBJ2-3 and V is TRBV7-3; D remains ambiguous. The CDR3 totals 14 residues. V shed 3 bases and J shed 0 bases, with 7 bases lying between them. Per germline, CDR1 SGHTA and CDR2 FQGTGA. The CDR3 bases are TGTGCCAGCAGCTTGAGTGGCAGCACAGATACGCAGTATTTT. Its translation: CASSLSGSTDTQYF. The entire variable domain, with the rest obtained from reference TRBV7-3 and TRBJ2-3, is as follows: GAGVSQTPSNKVTEKGKYVELRCDPISGHTALYWYRQSLGQGPEFLIYFQGTGAADDSGLPNDRFFAVRPEGSVSTLKIQRTERGDSAVYLCASSLSGSTDTQYFGPGTRLTVL.